What follows is one T cell receptor beta chain and its context. Its antigen is not known. Possible read error: a much larger clone is one base away. This entry is derived from a study of response to subunit inactivated influenza vaccine. Trimming stripped 3 bases from V and 6 bases from J, with 9 bases between. This CDR3 region has 13 residues. General observations from the study: The authors proposed limited new T cell recruitment per seasonal influenza vaccination.

In TCRdb, the RT-PCR reads were re-called with MiXCR into one record per CDR3 protein. This sample yields hundreds of thousands of distinct CDR3 sequences, of which 7.5% to 8.5% are seen a single time; 13% belongs to the top ten. The genes are TRBV12-3 or TRBV12-4 and TRBJ2-1, with no clear D. Sequencing was performed on PBMCs from blood, taken around 25 months after vaccination. The clonotype comes from a man aged 50 to 69 who received an inactivated influenza vaccine. Here the CDR3 DNA reads TGTGCCAGCAGTTTTCAGTCTTTCAATGAGCAGTTCTTC. Translating it yields CASSFQSFNEQFF.